A single sample is the source of the 18 T cell receptor beta chains below, sequenced in a study of T-cell reconstitution after alpha-beta-depleted transplantation in children. Preparation of the TCRbeta library was carried out with unique molecular identifiers. TCRdb recomputed calls from the PCR reads with MiXCR, one row per CDR3 protein. The repertoire includes roughly 350,000 distinct CDR3 sequences, about 17% of them detected once, and roughly two fifths sits in the top ten. The specimen comprised PBMCs, mostly from graft donor cells, sampled 360 days after TCRalphabeta/CD19-depleted stem cell transplant. These receptors came from a male patient aged 2-9 years who had a stem cell transplant for acute lymphoblastic leukemia, so the T cells may come from the graft donor.

There are a few counts of this clonotype. The chain uses TRBV9 and TRBJ2-3, with unresolved D. V dropped 3 bases and J dropped 8 bases, with 19 bases sitting between them. CDR3 length equals 15 residues. Germline values: CDR1 SGDLS, CDR2 YYNGEE. CDR3 nucleotides: TGTGCCAGCAGCGCCTGGACGGATCTTATAAGTACGCAGTATTTT. It is translated as CASSAWTDLISTQYF. Supplemented by reference TRBV9 and TRBJ2-3, the full variable domain reads DSGVTQTPKHLITATGQRVTLRCSPRSGDLSVYWYQQSLDQGLQFLIQYYNGEERAKGNILERFSAQQFPDLHSELNLSSLELGDSALYFCASSAWTDLISTQYFGPGTRLTVL.

This clonotype was picked up many times. This sequence joins TRBV29-1 and TRBJ2-1; TRBD2 agrees at 8 bases. CDR3 length: 15 residues. Germline lookup yields CDR1 SQVTM and CDR2 ANQGSEA. J lost 8 bases, V lost 6 bases, and 15 bases had no gene match. CDR3 sequence: CSVEPPRTSWDEQFF. The CDR3 DNA sequence: TGCAGCGTCGAGCCTCCTAGGACTAGCTGGGATGAGCAGTTCTTC.

This rearrangement joins TRBV27 to TRBJ2-5; tentatively, D is TRBD2 (6 bases). Looked up from germline, CDR1 is MNHEY and CDR2 is SMNVEV (reference sequence). V lost 2 bases and J lost 4, with 11 bases in between. The CDR3 is 14 residues long. CDR3 loop: CASSLGRWGETQYF. CDR3 DNA sequence: TGTGCCAGCAGTTTAGGGAGGTGGGGAGAGACCCAGTACTTC.

The chain links TRBV19 to TRBJ2-1; either TRBD1 or TRBD2 may supply D (5 bases each). Per the germline V gene, CDR1 is LNHDA and CDR2 is SQIVND (reference sequence). CDR3 length equals 14 residues. The V gene lost 5 bases and the J gene lost 4 bases, with 12 bases spanning the gap. The CDR3 loop is CASSGTGAYNEQFF. The CDR3 DNA follows: TGTGCCAGTAGTGGTACCGGGGCGTACAATGAGCAGTTCTTC.

The J gene is TRBJ1-2, the V gene TRBV5-1, with D tentatively TRBD1 (5 bases). The CDR3 runs to 14 residues. V was trimmed by 2 bases and J by 0 bases, leaving 8 bases between them. CDR1 SGHRS and CDR2 YFSETQ come from the germline V gene. CDR3 DNA sequence: TGCGCCAGCAGCTTCTTGACAGCTAACTATGGCTACACCTTC. Amino acids: CASSFLTANYGYTF.

V and J are TRBV3-1 and TRBJ2-5; D remains ambiguous. CDR3 length: 15 amino acids. The V and J ends lost 1 base and 2 bases respectively, with 11 bases between them. Germline V lookup: CDR1 LGHDT, CDR2 YNNKEL (reference sequence). The CDR3 nucleotides read TGTGCCAGCAGCCAAGGCCCGGTACCGCAAGAGACCCAGTACTTC. It yields the protein CASSQGPVPQETQYF.

This clonotype was observed many times. The junction does not match germline at one end; this may be a read error. The rearrangement links TRBV5-1 to TRBJ2-7, with TRBD1 matching over 9 bases. This CDR3 is 14 amino acids long. CDR1 is SGHRS, CDR2 YFSETQ, per germline. The CDR3 loop reads CASSQGQGTYEQYF. DNA of the CDR3: TGTGCCAGCAGCCAAGGACAGGGGACCTACGAGCAGTACTTC. The entire variable domain, with the rest obtained from reference TRBV5-1 and TRBJ2-7, is as follows: KAGVTQTPRYLIKTRGQQVTLSCSPISGHRSVSWYQQTPGQGLQFLFEYFSETQRNKGNFPGRFSGRQFSNSRSEMNVSTLELGDSALYLCASSQGQGTYEQYFGPGTRLTVT.

The table lists this clonotype with a few counts. This rearrangement joins TRBV20-1 to TRBJ2-7; D unclear. Germline V gene data show CDR1 as DFQATT and CDR2 as SNEGSKA (reference sequence). Trimming cost V 0 bases and J 2 bases, with 11 bases left between them. The CDR3 consists of 14 residues. The CDR3, as DNA: TGCAGTGCTAGAGATATAAAACAGCCCTACGAGCAGTACTTC. Translating gives CSARDIKQPYEQYF.

This clonotype was detected a few times. V gene TRBV9 combines with J gene TRBJ2-2, with TRBD1 identical over 8 bases. Unmatched junction bases numbered 6, after V lost 2 bases and J lost 6 bases. Germline lookup yields CDR1 SGDLS and CDR2 YYNGEE. The CDR3 extends over 15 amino acids. For the CDR3, the DNA is TGTGCCAGCAGCGTTCGGACAGGGATCGCCGGGGAGCTGTTTTTT. Its protein product is CASSVRTGIAGELFF.

Worth noting for this clonotype: A much bigger clone sits one base away, suggesting this may be a read error. The gene calls are TRBV4-1 and TRBJ1-1, with D tentatively TRBD1 (6 bases). This CDR3 spans 14 amino acids. V gave up 6 bases and J gave up 0 bases, with 11 bases separating them. CDR1 and CDR2 from the germline V gene are MGHRA and YSYEKL. CDR3 loop: CASRNRAMNTEAFF. CDR3 in DNA: TGCGCCAGCAGGAACAGGGCCATGAACACTGAAGCTTTCTTT.

The chain carries TRBV21-1 and TRBJ2-2. TRBV21-1 is labeled a pseudogene. This CDR3 comprises 17 residues. The CDR3 sequence is CASSKAQTGPATGELFF. For the CDR3, the DNA is TGTGCCAGCAGCAAAGCGCAAACGGGTCCAGCCACCGGGGAGCTGTTTTTT.

This clonotype was found a few times. The chain combines TRBV5-5 with TRBJ2-3, with 8 bases identical to TRBD2. This CDR3 is 16 amino acids long. The germline V gene has CDR1 SGHKS and CDR2 YYEKEE (reference sequence). V shed 0 bases, J shed 1 base, and the junction held 4 bases outside the gene matches. The CDR3, as DNA: TGTGCCAGCAGCTTGGGGAGCGGGAGCGGCACAGATACGCAGTATTTT. Translation gives CASSLGSGSGTDTQYF.

A few counts support this clonotype. This chain joins TRBV10-3 and TRBJ2-4, with D possibly being TRBD2 (6 bases). V lost 4 bases, J lost 5 bases, and 12 bases lay in between. The CDR3 is 14 amino acids. From germline, CDR1 is ENHRY and CDR2 SYGVKD. The CDR3 is CAISATGTQNIQYF. CDR3 coding DNA: TGTGCCATCAGTGCGACCGGGACTCAAAACATTCAGTACTTC.

V is TRBV9 and J is TRBJ2-3, with D possibly TRBD2 on 5 matching bases. Germline CDR1 reads SGDLS; CDR2 reads YYNGEE. Trimming left V 0 bases short and J 0 bases short, with 17 bases between. The CDR3 is 18 amino acids. The CDR3 DNA reads as TGTGCCAGCAGCGTAGTGGGCAGCGGATACACTAGCACAGATACGCAGTATTTT. This translates into CASSVVGSGYTSTDTQYF.

This CDR3 is CASSLPSQTSGRIDTQYF. The CDR3 nucleotides read TGTGCCAGCAGTTTACCGTCCCAGACTAGCGGGAGGATAGATACGCAGTATTTT. This chain uses TRBV28 with TRBJ2-3; 13 bases line up with TRBD2. From germline, CDR1 is MDHEN and CDR2 SYDVKM. J was trimmed by 5 bases and V by 2 bases; bases with no gene match: 10. This CDR3 spans 18 amino acids.

The V and J genes are TRBV5-1 and TRBJ2-5; D gene unclear. CDR1 SGHRS and CDR2 YFSETQ come from the germline V gene. V dropped 1 base and J dropped 5 bases, with 9 bases sitting between them. The CDR3 spans 13 residues. CDR3 nucleotides: TGCGCCAGCAGCTTGAGTACGAGGGAGACCCAGTACTTC. This gives the protein CASSLSTRETQYF. Full variable domain (outside the CDR3, taken from reference TRBV5-1 and TRBJ2-5): KAGVTQTPRYLIKTRGQQVTLSCSPISGHRSVSWYQQTPGQGLQFLFEYFSETQRNKGNFPGRFSGRQFSNSRSEMNVSTLELGDSALYLCASSLSTRETQYFGPGTRLLVL.

V is TRBV6-2 or TRBV6-3 and J is TRBJ2-2; D gene uncertain. This CDR3 has 12 amino acids. From germline, CDR1 is MNHEY and CDR2 SVGEGT. V lost 11 bases, J lost 1 base, and 8 bases lay in between. CDR3 nucleotides: TGTGCCGTATCCGAGAACACCGGGGAGCTGTTTTTT. Translated: CAVSENTGELFF.

The chain is built from TRBV4-3 and TRBJ2-5, with D possibly TRBD1 on 5 matching bases. The CDR3 is 14 amino acids. V was cut by 2 bases and J by 5 bases, with 12 bases left in between. Germline values: CDR1 LGHNA, CDR2 YSLEER. CDR3 in DNA: TGCGCCAGCAGCCAATGGGCAGGGTTGGAGACCCAGTACTTC. It specifies CASSQWAGLETQYF.